Each of the 3 T cell receptor beta chains below was sequenced from the same sample in a study of blood T cell repertoires in COVID-19 (dated by TCRdb to 2018 to 2021). Library construction relied on the immunoSEQ multiplex PCR assay. As stored in TCRdb, this immuneACCESS dataset retains in-frame rearrangements with V and J assigned. A fraction of the clones does not appear; measured against another copy, unresolved V genes explain less than half of the discrepancy, and the remainder lacks a known reason. Present in this sample are 200,000 to 250,000 clones, approximately 80% of which were seen just once. Just under 6.5% of the sample is in the top ten clones. The specimen was peripheral blood. The receptors stem from an older woman with active or convalescent COVID-19.

In its sample, this clone was seen once. The rearrangement joins TRBV11-3 to TRBJ1-2; no reliable D call. Germline CDR1 SGHNT, CDR2 YENEEA. The CDR3 loop spans 14 amino acids. The V end was cut by 5 bases, the J end by 11 bases, with 21 bases between. The CDR3 loop is CASSLTKTNMDYTF. For the CDR3, the DNA is TGTGCCAGCAGCCTCACAAAGACTAATATGGATTACACCTTC.

In DNA form, the CDR3 reads TGTGCCTGGACCCTCGGGCAGGGGGTGGGCTACACCTTC. This codes for CAWTLGQGVGYTF. V and J are TRBV30 and TRBJ1-2, with 7 bases aligning to TRBD1. V lost 4 bases to trimming and J lost 8 bases; unmatched junction nucleotides: 10. The CDR3 spans 13 residues. Germline CDR1 is GTSNPN and CDR2 is SVGIG (reference sequence). The variable domain in full, with the rest retrieved from reference TRBV30 and TRBJ1-2, is SQTIHQWPATLVQPVGSPLSLECTVEGTSNPNLYWYRQAAGRGLQLLFYSVGIGQISSEVPQNLSASRPQDRQFILSSKKLLLSDSGFYLCAWTLGQGVGYTFGSGTRLTVV.

The V call is TRBV5-1, the J call TRBJ2-1, with 11 bases aligning to TRBD2. In germline, CDR1 is SGHRS, CDR2 YFSETQ. Unmatched junction bases numbered 3, after V lost 3 bases and J lost 7 bases. The CDR3 extends over 14 amino acids. CDR3 nucleotide sequence: TGCGCCAGCAGCTCTACTAGCGGGAGTAATGAGCAGTTCTTC. Translated, it gives CASSSTSGSNEQFF.